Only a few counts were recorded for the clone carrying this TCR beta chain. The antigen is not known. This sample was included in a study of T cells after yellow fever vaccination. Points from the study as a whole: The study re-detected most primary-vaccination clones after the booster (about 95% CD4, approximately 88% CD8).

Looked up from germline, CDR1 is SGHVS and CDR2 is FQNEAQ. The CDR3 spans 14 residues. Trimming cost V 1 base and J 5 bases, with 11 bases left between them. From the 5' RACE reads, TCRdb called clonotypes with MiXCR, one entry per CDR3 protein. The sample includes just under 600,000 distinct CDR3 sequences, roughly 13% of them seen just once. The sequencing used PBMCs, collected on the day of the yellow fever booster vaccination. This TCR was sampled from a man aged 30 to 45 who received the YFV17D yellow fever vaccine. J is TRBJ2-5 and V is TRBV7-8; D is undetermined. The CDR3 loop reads CASSLGPKGETQYF. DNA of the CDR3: TGTGCCAGCAGCTTAGGACCAAAAGGGGAGACCCAGTACTTC.